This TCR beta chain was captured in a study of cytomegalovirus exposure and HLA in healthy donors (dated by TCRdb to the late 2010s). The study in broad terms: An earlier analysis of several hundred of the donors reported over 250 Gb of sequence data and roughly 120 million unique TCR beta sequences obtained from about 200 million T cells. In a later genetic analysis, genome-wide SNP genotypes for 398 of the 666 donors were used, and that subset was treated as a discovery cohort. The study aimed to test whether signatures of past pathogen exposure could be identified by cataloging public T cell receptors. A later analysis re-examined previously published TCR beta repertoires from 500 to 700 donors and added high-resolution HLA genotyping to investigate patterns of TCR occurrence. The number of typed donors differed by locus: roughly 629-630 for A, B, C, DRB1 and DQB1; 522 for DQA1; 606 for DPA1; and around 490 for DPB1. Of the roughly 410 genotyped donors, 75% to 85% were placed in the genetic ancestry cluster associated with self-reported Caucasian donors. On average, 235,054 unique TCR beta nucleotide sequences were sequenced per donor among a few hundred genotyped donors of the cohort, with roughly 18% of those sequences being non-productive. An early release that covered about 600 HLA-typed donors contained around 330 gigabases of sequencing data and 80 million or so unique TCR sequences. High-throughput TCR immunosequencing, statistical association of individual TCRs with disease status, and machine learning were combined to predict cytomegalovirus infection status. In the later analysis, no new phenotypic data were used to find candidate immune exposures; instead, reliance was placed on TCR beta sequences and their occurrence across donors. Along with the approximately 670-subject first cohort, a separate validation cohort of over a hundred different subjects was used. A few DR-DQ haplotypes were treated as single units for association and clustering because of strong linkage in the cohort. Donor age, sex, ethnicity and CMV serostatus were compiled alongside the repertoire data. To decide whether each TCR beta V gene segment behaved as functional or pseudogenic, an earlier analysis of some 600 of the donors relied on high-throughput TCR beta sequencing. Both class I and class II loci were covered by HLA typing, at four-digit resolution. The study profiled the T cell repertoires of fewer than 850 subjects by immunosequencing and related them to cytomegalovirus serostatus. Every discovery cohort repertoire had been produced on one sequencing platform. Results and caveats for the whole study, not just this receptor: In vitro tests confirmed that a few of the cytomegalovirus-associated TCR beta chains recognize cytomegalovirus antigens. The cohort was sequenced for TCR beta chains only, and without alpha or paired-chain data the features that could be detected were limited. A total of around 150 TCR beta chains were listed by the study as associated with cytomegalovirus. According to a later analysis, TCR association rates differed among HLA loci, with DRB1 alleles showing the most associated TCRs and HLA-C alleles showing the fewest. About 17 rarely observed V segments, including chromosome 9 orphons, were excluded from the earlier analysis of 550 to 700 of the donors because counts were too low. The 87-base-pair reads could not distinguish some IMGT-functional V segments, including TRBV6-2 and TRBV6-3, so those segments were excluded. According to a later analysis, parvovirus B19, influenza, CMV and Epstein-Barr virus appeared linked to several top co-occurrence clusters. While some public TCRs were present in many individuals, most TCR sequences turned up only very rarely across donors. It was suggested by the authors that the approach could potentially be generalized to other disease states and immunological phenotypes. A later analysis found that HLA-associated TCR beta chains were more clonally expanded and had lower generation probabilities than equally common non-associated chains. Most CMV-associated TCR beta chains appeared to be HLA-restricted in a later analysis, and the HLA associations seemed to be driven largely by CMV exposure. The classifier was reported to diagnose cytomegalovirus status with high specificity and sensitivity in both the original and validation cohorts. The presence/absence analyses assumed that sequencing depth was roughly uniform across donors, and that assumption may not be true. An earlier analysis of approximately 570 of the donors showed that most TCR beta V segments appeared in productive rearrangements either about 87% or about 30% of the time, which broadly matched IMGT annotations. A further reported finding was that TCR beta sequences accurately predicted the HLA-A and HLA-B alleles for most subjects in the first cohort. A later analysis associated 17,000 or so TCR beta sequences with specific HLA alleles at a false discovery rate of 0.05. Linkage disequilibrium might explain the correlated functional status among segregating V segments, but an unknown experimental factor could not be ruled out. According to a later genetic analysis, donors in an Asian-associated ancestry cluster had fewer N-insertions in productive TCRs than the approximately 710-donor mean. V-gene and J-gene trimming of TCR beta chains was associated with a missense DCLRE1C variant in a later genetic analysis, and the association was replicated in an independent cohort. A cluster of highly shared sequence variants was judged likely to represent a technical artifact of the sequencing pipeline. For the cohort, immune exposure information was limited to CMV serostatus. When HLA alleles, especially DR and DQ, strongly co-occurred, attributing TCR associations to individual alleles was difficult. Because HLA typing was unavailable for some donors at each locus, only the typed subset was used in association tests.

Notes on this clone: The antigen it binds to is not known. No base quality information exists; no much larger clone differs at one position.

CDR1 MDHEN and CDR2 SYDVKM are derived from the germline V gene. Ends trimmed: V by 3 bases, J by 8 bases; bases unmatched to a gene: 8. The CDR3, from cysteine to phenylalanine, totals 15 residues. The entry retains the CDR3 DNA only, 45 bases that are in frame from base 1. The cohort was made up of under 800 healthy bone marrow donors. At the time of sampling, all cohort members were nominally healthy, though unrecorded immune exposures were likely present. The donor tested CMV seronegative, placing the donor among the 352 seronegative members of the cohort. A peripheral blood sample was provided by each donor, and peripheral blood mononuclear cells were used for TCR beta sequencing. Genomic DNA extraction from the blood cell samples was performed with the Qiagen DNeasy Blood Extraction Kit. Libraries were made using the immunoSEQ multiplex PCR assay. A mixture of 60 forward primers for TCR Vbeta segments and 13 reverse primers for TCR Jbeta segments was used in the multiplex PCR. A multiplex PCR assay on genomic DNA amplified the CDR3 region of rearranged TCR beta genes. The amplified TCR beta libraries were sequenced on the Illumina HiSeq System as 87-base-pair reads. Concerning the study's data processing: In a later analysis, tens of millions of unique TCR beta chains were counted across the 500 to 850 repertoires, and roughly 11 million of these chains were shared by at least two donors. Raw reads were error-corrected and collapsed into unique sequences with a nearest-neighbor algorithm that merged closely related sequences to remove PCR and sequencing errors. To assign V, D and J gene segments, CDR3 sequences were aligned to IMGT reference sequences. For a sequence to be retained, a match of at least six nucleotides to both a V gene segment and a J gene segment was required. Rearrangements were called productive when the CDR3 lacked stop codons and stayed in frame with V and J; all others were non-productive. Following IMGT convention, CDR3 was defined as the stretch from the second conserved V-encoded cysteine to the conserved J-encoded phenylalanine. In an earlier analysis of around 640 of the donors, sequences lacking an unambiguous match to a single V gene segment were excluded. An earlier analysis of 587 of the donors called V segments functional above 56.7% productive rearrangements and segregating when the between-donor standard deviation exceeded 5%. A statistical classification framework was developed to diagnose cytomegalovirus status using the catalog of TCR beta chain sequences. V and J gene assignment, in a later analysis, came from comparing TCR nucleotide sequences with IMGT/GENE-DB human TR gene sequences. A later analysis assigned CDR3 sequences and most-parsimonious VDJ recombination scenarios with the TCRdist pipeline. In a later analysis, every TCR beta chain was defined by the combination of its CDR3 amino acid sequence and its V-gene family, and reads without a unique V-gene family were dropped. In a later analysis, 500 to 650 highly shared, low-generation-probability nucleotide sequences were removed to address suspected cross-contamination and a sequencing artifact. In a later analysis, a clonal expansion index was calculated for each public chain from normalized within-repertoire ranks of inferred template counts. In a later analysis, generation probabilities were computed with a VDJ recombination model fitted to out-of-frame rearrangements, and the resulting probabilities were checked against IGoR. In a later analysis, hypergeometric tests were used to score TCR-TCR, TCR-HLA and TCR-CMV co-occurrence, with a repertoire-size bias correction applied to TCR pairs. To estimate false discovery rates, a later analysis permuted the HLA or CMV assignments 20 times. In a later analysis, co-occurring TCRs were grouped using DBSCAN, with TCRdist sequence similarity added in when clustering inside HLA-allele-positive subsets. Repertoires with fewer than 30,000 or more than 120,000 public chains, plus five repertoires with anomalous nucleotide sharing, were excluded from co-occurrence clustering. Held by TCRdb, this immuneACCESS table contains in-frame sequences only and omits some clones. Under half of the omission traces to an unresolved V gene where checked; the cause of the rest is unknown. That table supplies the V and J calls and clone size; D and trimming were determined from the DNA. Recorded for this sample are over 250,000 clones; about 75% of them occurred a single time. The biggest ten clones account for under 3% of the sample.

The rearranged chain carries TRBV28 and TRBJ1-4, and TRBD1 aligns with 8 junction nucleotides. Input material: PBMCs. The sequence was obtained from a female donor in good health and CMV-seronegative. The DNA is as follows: TGTGCCAGCAGTTTGTCCGGGACAGGTTGGGAAAAACTGTTTTTT. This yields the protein CASSLSGTGWEKLFF.